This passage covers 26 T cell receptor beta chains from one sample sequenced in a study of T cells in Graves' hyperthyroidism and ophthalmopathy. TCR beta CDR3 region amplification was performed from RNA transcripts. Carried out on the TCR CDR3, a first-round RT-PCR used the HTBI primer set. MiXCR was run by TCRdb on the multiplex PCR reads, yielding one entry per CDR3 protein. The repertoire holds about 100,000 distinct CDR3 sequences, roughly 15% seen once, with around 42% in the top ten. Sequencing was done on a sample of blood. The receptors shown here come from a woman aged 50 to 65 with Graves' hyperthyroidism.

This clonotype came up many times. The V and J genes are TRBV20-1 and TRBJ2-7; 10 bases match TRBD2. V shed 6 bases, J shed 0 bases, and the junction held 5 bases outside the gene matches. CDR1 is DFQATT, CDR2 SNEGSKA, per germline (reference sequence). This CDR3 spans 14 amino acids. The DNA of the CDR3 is TGCAGTGCCGGACTAGCGGTACTCTCCTACGAGCAGTACTTC. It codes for CSAGLAVLSYEQYF.

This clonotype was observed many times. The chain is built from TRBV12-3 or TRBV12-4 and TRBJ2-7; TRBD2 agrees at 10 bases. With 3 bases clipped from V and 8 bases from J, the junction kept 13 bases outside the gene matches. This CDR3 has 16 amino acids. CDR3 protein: CASSFLLTSGTRKQYF. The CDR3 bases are TGTGCCAGCAGTTTCCTACTCACTAGCGGGACTAGGAAGCAGTACTTC.

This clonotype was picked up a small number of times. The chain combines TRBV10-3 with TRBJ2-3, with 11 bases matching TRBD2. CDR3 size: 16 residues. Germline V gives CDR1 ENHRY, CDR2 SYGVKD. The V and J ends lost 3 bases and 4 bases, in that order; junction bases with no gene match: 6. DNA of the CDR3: TGTGCCATCAGTGACCTACTAGCGGGAGCGGCAGATACGCAGTATTTT. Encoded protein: CAISDLLAGAADTQYF.

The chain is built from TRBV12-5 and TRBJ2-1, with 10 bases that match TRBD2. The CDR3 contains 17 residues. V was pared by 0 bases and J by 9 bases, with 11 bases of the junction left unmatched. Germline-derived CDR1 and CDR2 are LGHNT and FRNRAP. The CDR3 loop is CASGLVPVSSGSSEQFF. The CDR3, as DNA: TGTGCTAGTGGTTTGGTACCCGTTTCTAGCGGGAGCTCTGAGCAGTTCTTC.

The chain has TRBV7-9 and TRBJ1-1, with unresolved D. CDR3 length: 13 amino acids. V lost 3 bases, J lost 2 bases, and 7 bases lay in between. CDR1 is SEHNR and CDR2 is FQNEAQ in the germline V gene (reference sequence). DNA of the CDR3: TGTGCCAGCAGCTTGAAAGTCAACACTGAAGCTTTCTTT. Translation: CASSLKVNTEAFF. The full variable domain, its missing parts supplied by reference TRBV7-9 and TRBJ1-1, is DTGVSQNPRHKITKRGQNVTFRCDPISEHNRLYWYRQTLGQGPEFLTYFQNEAQLEKSRLLSDRFSAERPKGSFSTLEIQRTEQGDSAMYLCASSLKVNTEAFFGQGTRLTVV.

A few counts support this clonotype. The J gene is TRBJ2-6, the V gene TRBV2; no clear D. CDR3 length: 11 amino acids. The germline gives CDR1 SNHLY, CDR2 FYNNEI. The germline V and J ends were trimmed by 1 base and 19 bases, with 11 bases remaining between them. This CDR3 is CASSEGPMVTF. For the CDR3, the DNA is TGTGCCAGCAGTGAAGGTCCGATGGTCACTTTC.

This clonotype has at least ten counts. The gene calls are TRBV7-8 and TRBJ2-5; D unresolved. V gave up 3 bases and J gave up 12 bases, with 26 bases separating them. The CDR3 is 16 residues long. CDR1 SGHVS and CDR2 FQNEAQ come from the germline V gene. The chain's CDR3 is CASSLIRNVGLSAKYF. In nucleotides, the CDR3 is TGTGCCAGCAGCTTGATTCGAAACGTCGGGTTGTCCGCGAAGTACTTC.

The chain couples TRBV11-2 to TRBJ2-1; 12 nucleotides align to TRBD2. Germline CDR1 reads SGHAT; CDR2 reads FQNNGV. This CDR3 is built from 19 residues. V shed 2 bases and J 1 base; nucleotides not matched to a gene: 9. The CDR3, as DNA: TGTGCCAGCAGCTTACTCGGTCTAGCGGGAGGGCAATCCTACAATGAGCAGTTCTTC. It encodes CASSLLGLAGGQSYNEQFF.

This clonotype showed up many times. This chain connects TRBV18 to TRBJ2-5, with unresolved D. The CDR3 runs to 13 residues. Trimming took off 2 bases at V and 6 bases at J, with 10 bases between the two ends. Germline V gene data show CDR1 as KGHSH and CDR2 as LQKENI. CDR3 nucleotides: TGTGCCAGCTCACCAACGGCAGCCCAGACCCAGTACTTC. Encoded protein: CASSPTAAQTQYF. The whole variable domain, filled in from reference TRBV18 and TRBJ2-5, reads NAGVMQNPRHLVRRRGQEARLRCSPMKGHSHVYWYRQLPEEGLKFMVYLQKENIIDESGMPKERFSAEFPKEGPSILRIQQVVRGDSAAYFCASSPTAAQTQYFGPGTRLLVL.

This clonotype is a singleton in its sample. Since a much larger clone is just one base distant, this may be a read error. The CDR3 coding sequence is TGTGCCAGCTCACCGAGACAGCAGAACACCGGGGGGCTGTTTTTT. Its protein product is CASSPRQQNTGGLFF. This chain links TRBV18 with TRBJ2-2; weak D call: TRBD2 (6 bases). The CDR3 is 15 amino acids. CDR1 KGHSH and CDR2 LQKENI come from the germline V gene.

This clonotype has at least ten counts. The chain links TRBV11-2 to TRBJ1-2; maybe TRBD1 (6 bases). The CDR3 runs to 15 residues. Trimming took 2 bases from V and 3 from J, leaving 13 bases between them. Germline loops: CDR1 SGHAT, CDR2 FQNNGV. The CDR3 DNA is TGTGCCAGCAGCTTACTCGGACAGCTAGACTATGGCTACACCTTC. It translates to CASSLLGQLDYGYTF.

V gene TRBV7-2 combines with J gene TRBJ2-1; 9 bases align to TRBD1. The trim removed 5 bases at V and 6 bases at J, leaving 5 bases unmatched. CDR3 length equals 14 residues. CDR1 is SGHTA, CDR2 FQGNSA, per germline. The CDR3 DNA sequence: TGTGCCAGCAGCGGGGGACAGGGAATCAATGAGCAGTTCTTC. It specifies CASSGGQGINEQFF.

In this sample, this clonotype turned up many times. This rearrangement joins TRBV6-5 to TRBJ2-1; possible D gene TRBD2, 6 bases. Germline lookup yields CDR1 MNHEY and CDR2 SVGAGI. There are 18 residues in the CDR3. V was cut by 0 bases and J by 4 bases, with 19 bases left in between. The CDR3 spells CASSYSRPLGSPYNEQFF. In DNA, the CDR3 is TGTGCCAGCAGTTACTCGAGGCCCCTCGGGAGCCCGTACAATGAGCAGTTCTTC.

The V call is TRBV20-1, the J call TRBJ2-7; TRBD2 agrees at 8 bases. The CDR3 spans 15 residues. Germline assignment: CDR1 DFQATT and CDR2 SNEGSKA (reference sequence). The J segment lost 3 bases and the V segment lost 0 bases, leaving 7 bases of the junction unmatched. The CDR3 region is CSARDPDSGGYEQYF. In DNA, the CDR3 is TGCAGTGCTAGAGATCCAGACAGCGGGGGCTACGAGCAGTACTTC.

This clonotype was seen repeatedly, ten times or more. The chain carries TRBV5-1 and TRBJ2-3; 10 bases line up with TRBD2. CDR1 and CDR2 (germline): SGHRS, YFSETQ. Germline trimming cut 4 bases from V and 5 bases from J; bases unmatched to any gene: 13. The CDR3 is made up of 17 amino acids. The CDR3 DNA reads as TGCGCCAGCAGCCCAAAACTAGCGGGGATGATGGAAGATACGCAGTATTTT. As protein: CASSPKLAGMMEDTQYF.

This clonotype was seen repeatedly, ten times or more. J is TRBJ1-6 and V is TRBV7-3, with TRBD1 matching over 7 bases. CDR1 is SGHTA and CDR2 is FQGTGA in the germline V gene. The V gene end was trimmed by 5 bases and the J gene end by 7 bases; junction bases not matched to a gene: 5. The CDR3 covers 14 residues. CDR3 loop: CASSTGQLNSPLHF. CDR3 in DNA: TGTGCCAGCAGCACGGGACAGCTAAATTCACCCCTCCACTTT.

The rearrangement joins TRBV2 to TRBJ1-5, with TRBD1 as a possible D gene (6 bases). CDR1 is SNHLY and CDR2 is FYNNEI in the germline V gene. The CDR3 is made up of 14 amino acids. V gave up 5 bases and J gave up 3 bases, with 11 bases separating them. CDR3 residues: CASSQGHFNQPQHF. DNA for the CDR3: TGTGCCAGCAGTCAGGGACATTTCAATCAGCCCCAGCATTTT.

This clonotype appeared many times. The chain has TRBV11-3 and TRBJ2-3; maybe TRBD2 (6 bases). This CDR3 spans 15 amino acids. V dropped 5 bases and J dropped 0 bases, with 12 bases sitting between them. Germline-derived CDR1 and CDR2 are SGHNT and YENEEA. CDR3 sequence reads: CASSTGTYSTDTQYF. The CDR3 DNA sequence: TGTGCCAGCAGCACCGGGACTTACAGCACAGATACGCAGTATTTT.

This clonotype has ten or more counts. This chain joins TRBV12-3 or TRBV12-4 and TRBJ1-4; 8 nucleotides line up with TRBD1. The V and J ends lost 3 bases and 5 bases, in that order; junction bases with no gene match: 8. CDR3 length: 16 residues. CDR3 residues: CASSFGSAGGNEKLFF. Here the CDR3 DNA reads TGTGCCAGCAGTTTTGGCTCAGCAGGGGGCAATGAAAAACTGTTTTTT.

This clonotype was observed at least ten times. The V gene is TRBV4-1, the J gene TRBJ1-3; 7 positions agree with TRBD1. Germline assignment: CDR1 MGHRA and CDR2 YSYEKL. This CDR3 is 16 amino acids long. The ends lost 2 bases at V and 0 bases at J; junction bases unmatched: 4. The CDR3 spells CASSQTGTVSGNTIYF. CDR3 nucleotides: TGCGCCAGCAGCCAAACCGGGACAGTCTCTGGAAACACCATATATTTT.

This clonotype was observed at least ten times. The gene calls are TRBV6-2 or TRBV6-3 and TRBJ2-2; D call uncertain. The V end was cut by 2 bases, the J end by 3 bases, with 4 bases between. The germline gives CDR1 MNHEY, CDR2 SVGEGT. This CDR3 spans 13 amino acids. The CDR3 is CASSYRDTGELFF. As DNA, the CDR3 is TGTGCCAGCAGTTACAGGGACACCGGGGAGCTGTTTTTT.

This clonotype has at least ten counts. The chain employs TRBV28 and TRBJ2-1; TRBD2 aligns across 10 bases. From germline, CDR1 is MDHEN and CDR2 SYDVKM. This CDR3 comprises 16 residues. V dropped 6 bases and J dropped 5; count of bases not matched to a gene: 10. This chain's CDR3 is CASSSPQREGHNEQFF. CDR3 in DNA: TGTGCCAGCAGCTCTCCTCAGCGGGAGGGCCACAATGAGCAGTTCTTC.

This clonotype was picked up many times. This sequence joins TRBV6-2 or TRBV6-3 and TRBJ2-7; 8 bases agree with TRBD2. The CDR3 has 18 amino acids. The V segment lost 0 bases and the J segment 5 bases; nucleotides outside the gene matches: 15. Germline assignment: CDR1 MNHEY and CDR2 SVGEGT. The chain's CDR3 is CASSYSGLESGGADEQYF. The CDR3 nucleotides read TGTGCCAGCAGTTACTCCGGACTCGAGAGCGGGGGAGCTGACGAGCAGTACTTC.

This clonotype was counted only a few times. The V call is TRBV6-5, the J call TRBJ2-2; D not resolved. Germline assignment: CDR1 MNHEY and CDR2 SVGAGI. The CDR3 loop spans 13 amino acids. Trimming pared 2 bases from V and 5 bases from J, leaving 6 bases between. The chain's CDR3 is CASSYGGTGELFF. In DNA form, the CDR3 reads TGTGCCAGCAGTTACGGTGGGACCGGGGAGCTGTTTTTT.

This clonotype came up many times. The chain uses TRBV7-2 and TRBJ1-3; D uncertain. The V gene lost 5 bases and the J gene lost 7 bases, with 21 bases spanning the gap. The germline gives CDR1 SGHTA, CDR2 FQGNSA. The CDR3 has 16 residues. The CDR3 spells CASSVDLRVLRNTIYF. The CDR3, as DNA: TGTGCCAGCAGCGTAGACCTCCGAGTGCTCCGGAACACCATATATTTT. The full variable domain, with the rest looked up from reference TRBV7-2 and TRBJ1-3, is GAGVSQSPSNKVTEKGKDVELRCDPISGHTALYWYRQSLGQGLEFLIYFQGNSAPDKSGLPSDRFSAERTGGSVSTLTIQRTQQEDSAVYLCASSVDLRVLRNTIYFGEGSWLTVV.

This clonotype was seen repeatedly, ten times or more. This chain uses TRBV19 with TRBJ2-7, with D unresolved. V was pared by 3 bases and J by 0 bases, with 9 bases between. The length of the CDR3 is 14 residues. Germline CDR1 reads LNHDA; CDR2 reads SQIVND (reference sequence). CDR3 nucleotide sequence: TGTGCCAGTAGTATTTCCGCCACCTCCTACGAGCAGTACTTC. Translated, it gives CASSISATSYEQYF.